The text below deals with one TCR beta chain. The data are from a study of blood T cell repertoires in COVID-19. Study overall: Collection of acute and convalescent COVID-19 samples took place in the United States, Italy and Spain.

Germline CDR1 MNHEY, CDR2 SVGAGI. This CDR3 comprises 15 residues. Germline trimming cut 6 bases from V and 5 bases from J; bases unmatched to any gene: 3. Study processing details: For nucleated cells, counts were estimated from reference gene primer amplification. Sequencing used immunoSEQ multiplex PCR; TCRdb keeps in-frame clones, though not all of them. Clone size and V and J calls were adopted from that table, with D and trimming inferred from the DNA. Of some 230,000 clones listed, roughly nine tenths were seen once; the top ten hold over 3%. The sequencing sample was made of PBMCs or T cells enriched from blood (not recorded which). The sequence was collected from a young woman in a cohort exposed to, infected with or recovered from COVID-19 (not recorded which). This sequence joins TRBV6-5 and TRBJ2-3, with 15 bases matching TRBD2. The CDR3 DNA is TGTGCCAGCAGCATGGGACTAGCGGGAGGAGATACGCAGTATTTT. Translating it yields CASSMGLAGGDTQYF.